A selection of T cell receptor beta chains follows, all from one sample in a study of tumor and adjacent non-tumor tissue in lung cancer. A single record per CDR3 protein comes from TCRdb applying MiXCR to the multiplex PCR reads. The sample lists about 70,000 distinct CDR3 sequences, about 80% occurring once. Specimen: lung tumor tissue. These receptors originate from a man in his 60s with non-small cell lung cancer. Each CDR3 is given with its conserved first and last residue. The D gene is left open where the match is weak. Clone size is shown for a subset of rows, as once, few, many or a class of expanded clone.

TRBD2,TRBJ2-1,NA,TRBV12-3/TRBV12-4,TGTGCAAGCAGTATCCCTCAGCGGGACCGCAATGAGCAGTTCTTC,CASSIPQRDRNEQFF
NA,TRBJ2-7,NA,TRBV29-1,TGCATCGTTACGGTAGCCTACGAGCAGTACTTC,CIVTVAYEQYF
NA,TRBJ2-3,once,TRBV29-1,TGCAGCGTTGAAGAACGAGGACATCTCACAGATACGCAGTATTTT,CSVEERGHLTDTQYF
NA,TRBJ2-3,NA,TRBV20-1,TGCAGTGTGTTGACAAATACGCAGTATTTT,CSVLTNTQYF
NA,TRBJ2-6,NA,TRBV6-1,TGTGTCACCAGTGACAACTCTGGGGCGAACGTCCTGACTTTC,CVTSDNSGANVLTF
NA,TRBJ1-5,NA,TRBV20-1,TGCAGTGCTAAAGATCGAGGGTCGGGGCAGCCCCAACATTTT,CSAKDRGSGQPQHF
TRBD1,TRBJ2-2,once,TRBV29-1,TGCAGTGGTGGCTCGGGACAGGGAACCGGCAGGGAGCTGTTTTTT,CSGGSGQGTGRELFF
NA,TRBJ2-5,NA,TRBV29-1,TGCAGCGGTCAGAGCCAAGGGACCCAACACTTC,CSGQSQGTQHF
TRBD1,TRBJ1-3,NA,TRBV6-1,TGTGCTAGCACCCTCCAAACCGGGATAGGGGGCTACACCATATATTTT,CASTLQTGIGGYTIYF
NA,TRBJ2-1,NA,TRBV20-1,TGCAGTGCCTCCACTTTTAGGGTCCCCTCCTACAATGAGCAGTTCTTC,CSASTFRVPSYNEQFF
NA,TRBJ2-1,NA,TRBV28,TGTACCAGCACCTTAGGGACTTCTTCAGGTGAGCAGTTCTTC,CTSTLGTSSGEQFF
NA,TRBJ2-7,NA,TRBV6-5,TGTGCCAGCAGTTACGGGGCTGGACATGTTTACGAGCACTGCTTC,CASSYGAGHVYEHCF
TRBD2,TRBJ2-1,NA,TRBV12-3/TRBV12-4,TGTGCCAGTACCCCGGGACTAGCGGGGGGGTATGAGCTGTTCTTC,CASTPGLAGGYELFF
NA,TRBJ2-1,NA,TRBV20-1,TGCAGTGTTCTGGACCTACCCTACAATGAGCAGTTCTTC,CSVLDLPYNEQFF
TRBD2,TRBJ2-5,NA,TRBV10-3,TGTGCCATCAGCGCAAACGGGACTAGCCGCGACGTGACACAGTACTTC,CAISANGTSRDVTQYF
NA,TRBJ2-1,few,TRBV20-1,TGCAGTGCTAGTCCCAGGGGTTCCTACAATGAGCAGTTATTC,CSASPRGSYNEQLF
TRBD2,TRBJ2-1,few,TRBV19,TGTGCCAGTAGTAATCTAGCGGGAGATCGCGATGAGCAGTTCTTC,CASSNLAGDRDEQFF
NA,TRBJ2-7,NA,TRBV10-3,TGTGACATTGCTAATTCTACCTACGAGCAGCACTTC,CDIANSTYEQHF
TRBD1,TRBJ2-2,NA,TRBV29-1,TGCAGCGTTGATGAGGGGGCAGGGTACACCGGGGAGTTGTTTTTT,CSVDEGAGYTGELFF
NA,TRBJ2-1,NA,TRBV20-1,TGCAGTGCCGCCGGGAGTGCCCCCTTTAATGAGCAGTTCTTC,CSAAGSAPFNEQFF
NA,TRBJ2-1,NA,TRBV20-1,TGCAGTGATATGGCCGGAGGGAGTGAGCAGTTCTTC,CSDMAGGSEQFF
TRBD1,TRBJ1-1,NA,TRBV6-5,TGTGCCAGCAGTTACAGGACAGGGAGAATGAACACTGAAGCTTTCTTT,CASSYRTGRMNTEAFF
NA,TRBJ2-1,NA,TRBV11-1,TGTGCCAGCAGCTGCGAACTAACCTACAATGAGCAGTTCTTC,CASSCELTYNEQFF
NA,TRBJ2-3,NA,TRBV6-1,TGTGCCAGCTGGTTGACTAGAAGCACGGATACACAGTATTTT,CASWLTRSTDTQYF
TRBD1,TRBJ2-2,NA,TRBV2,TGTGCCAGCATTGAGGGGGCGGCCACCGGGGAGCTGTTTTTT,CASIEGAATGELFF
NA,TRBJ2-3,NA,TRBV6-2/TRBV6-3,TGTGCCAGCAGTTACCAGATTAGTGGGTCAGATACGCAGTATTTT,CASSYQISGSDTQYF
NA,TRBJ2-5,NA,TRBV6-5,TGTGCTAGCAGTTACGTTAGTGAGTTTGAGACCCAGCACTTC,CASSYVSEFETQHF
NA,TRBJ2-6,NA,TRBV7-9,TGTGCCAGCAGCTTGTACTCTGGGGTCAACGTCCTGACATTC,CASSLYSGVNVLTF
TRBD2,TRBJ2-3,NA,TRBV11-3,TGTGCCAGCAGTCTTGGACTAGCGGATAGTATAGATACGCAGTATTTT,CASSLGLADSIDTQYF
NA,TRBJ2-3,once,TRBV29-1,TGCAGCATTGGGAACAGCACAGATACGCAGTATTTT,CSIGNSTDTQYF
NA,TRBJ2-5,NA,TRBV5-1,TGCGCCAGCAGCTTGACAGCGCAAGAGACCCAGTACTTC,CASSLTAQETQYF
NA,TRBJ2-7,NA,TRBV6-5,TGTGACAGCAGTTACGTGAGCTACGAGCAGTACTTC,CDSSYVSYEQYF
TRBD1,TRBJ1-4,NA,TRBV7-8,TGTGCCAGTAGCTCGCTTGACAGGGTCCTAAATGAAAAACTGTTTTTT,CASSSLDRVLNEKLFF
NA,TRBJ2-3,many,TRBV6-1,TGTGCCAGCAGTGAAGAGGGACATGGGACAGATACGCAGTATTTT,CASSEEGHGTDTQYF
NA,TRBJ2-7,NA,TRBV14,TGTGCCGGCAGCCCCGGACACAACTACGAGCAGTACTTC,CAGSPGHNYEQYF
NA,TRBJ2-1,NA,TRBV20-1,TGCAGTGCAACTGAAACTAAGCAGTTCTTC,CSATETKQFF
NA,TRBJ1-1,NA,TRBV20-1,TGCAGTGTTGCAGGGAACACTGAAGATCCCTTT,CSVAGNTEDPF
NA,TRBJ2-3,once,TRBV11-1,TGTGCCAGCAGCTCAGGGCTAGCAGATAGCACAGAAACACAGTATTTT,CASSSGLADSTETQYF
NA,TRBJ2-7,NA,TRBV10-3,TGTGTCATCAGTGAAGGAGGAGGGGATTACGAGCAGTACTTC,CVISEGGGDYEQYF
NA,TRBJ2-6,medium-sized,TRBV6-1,TGTGCCAGCAGTGACAACTCTGGGGCCAACGTCCTGACTTTC,CASSDNSGANVLTF
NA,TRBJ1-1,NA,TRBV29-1,TGTAGCGCCTCGGCGGGGGGGGGCACTGAAGCTTTCTTT,CSASAGGGTEAFF
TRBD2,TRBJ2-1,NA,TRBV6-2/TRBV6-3,TGTGCCTGCAGTTACTCACTAGCGGGAGACAATGAGCGGTTCTTC,CACSYSLAGDNERFF
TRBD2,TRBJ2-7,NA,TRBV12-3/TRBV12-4,TGTGCCAGCAGTTTTGGCGGGAGAGCCCATGCGCAGTACTTC,CASSFGGRAHAQYF
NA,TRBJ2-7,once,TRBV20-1,TGCAGTGCTAGAAACTTGCCAGGAACCAATCAGTACTTC,CSARNLPGTNQYF
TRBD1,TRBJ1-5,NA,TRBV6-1,TGTGCCGGCAGTGAAATTGGACAGGCAAACCCTTCTTATAGTAATCAGCCCCAGCATTTT,CAGSEIGQANPSYSNQPQHF
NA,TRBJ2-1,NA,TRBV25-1,TGTGTCAGCAGTGAGTACTCCAACAATGAGCAGTTCTTC,CVSSEYSNNEQFF
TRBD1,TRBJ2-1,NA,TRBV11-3,TGTGCCAGCAGCTTCGGTGGCGAAGGGGGCGAGCAGTTCTTC,CASSFGGEGGEQFF
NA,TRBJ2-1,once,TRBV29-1,TGCAGCGTACGGGACTGTTCTTACAATGAGCAGTTCTTC,CSVRDCSYNEQFF
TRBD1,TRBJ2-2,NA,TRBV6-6,TGTGCCAGCAGCTGGCCGGGACAGGGTCCCGGGAGGCTGTTCTTT,CASSWPGQGPGRLFF
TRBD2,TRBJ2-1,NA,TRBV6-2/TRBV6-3,TGTGCCATCAGTTCCCTAGCGGGAATTGAGCAGTTCTTC,CAISSLAGIEQFF
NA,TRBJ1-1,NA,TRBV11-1,TGTGCCAGTATCTTAGCGCCGGTGGCTGAAGCTTTCTTT,CASILAPVAEAFF
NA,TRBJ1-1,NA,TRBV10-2,TGCGCAAGCAGGTACAGGGCTGGGAATGAAGGTTTCTTT,CASRYRAGNEGFF
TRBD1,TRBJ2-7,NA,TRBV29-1,TGCAGCGTCAGAGCCGGGACAGGGCACATCGAGCAGTACTTC,CSVRAGTGHIEQYF
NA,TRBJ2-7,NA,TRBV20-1,TGCAGTGCTAGAGATAGCGACACCAGCTCCTATGAGCAGTACTTC,CSARDSDTSSYEQYF
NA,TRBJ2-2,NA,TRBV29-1,TGCAGCTATCGTCAGGGGAGTTTGACCGGGGAGCTGTTCTTT,CSYRQGSLTGELFF
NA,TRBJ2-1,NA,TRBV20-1,TGCAGTGCTAGAAAGATGGCCCCGGGGCTTTACAATGAGCAGTTCTTC,CSARKMAPGLYNEQFF
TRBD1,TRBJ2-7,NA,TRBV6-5,TGTACCTGCAGTTACAGCCGGGACAGTGGGCAGTACTTC,CTCSYSRDSGQYF